The clone carrying this T cell receptor (beta chain) appeared a single time. One junction end disagrees with the germline gene, perhaps due to a read error. Sequenced by immunoSEQ multiplex PCR; TCRdb stores in-frame clones only, minus some. The sample includes some 120,000 clones, more than 75% of them seen just once. Germline CDR1 reads MDHEN; CDR2 reads SYDVKM. The CDR3 covers 16 residues. This entry is derived from a study of control samples from healthy donors and cancer patients. The V call is TRBV28, the J call TRBJ1-2, with TRBD1 matching 11 bases. What was sequenced was blood. The TCR was taken from a woman in her 70s in good health. CDR3 region: CVSRSPPGQGEYGYTF. The CDR3 DNA reads TGTGTCAGCAGATCCCCACCGGGACAGGGGGAGTATGGCTACACCTTC.